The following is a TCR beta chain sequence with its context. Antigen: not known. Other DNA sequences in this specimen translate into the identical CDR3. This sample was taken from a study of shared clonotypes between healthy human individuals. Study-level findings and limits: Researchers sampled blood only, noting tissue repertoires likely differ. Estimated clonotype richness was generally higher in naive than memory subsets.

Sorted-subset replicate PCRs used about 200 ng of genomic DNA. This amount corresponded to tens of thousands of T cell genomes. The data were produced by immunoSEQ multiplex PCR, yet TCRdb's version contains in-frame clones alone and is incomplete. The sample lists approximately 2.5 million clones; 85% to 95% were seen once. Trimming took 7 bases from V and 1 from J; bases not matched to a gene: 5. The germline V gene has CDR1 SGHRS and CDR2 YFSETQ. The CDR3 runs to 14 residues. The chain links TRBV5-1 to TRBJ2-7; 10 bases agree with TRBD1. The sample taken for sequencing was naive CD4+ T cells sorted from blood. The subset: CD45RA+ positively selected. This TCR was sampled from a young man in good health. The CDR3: CASGRTGGSYEQYF. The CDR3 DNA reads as TGCGCCAGCGGGAGGACAGGGGGATCCTACGAGCAGTACTTC. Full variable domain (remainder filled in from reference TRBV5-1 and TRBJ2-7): KAGVTQTPRYLIKTRGQQVTLSCSPISGHRSVSWYQQTPGQGLQFLFEYFSETQRNKGNFPGRFSGRQFSNSRSEMNVSTLELGDSALYLCASGRTGGSYEQYFGPGTRLTVT.